Listed below are T cell receptor beta chains from one sample, sequenced in a study of cytomegalovirus exposure and HLA in healthy donors. The data were produced by immunoSEQ multiplex PCR, yet TCRdb's version contains in-frame clones alone and is incomplete. The table shows 110,000 to 150,000 clones, with around 75% occurring only once. Sequenced sample: PBMCs. The source is a woman aged 25 to 39 in good health and CMV-seronegative. CDR3s include the opening cysteine and the closing phenylalanine or tryptophan. A D gene is named only where the DNA matches it firmly. Part of the rows lack a size; the others show once, few, many or a class for expanded clones.

TGTGCCAGCAGCCCCCCCGGGACAACTCTCCACTTT CASSPPGTTLHF TRBJ1-6 - TRBV7-2 12 -
TGTGCCAGCAGCTTTGTTATCTCGGCCAACGTCCTGACTTTC CASSFVISANVLTF TRBJ2-6 - TRBV5-5 14 -
TGTGCCAGCCAACAGGGGTGGGGAAACACCATATATTTT CASQQGWGNTIYF TRBJ1-3 TRBD1 TRBV2 13 -
TGTGCCAGCAGCCAGGGTCAGGGAGAAAAACTGTTTTTT CASSQGQGEKLFF TRBJ1-4 - TRBV27 13 few
TGCAGCGTTGAAACAGGGCAGGACACTGAAGCTTTCTTT CSVETGQDTEAFF TRBJ1-1 - TRBV29-1 13 -
TGTGCCAGCTCACCACGGAGGACAGGGGAGGAAAAACTGTTTTTT CASSPRRTGEEKLFF TRBJ1-4 TRBD1 TRBV18 15 -
TGTGCCAGCTCTACTAGCGGGAAAGGCGAGCAGTACTTC CASSTSGKGEQYF TRBJ2-7 TRBD2 TRBV2 13 -
TGTGCCAGCACCACGACAGGGGGAGCCGGGGAGCTGTTTTTT CASTTTGGAGELFF TRBJ2-2 TRBD1 TRBV27 14 -
TGTGCCAGCAGTTCCCCAATCTTAAAAGGGACAGGGGGCGTCTATGGCTACACCTTC CASSSPILKGTGGVYGYTF TRBJ1-2 TRBD1 TRBV28 19 -
TGTGCCAGCAGCCCTCCAGGGAACGAAAAACTGTTTTTT CASSPPGNEKLFF TRBJ1-4 - TRBV7-9 13 -
TGTGCCAGCTCAAGGACAGCAACTGTCCCCTACAATGAGCAGTTCTTC CASSRTATVPYNEQFF TRBJ2-1 - TRBV18 16 once
TGTGCCAGCAGCTTAGGGCAGGGGGATGGCTACACCTTC CASSLGQGDGYTF TRBJ1-2 TRBD1 TRBV7-2 13 -
TGTGCCAGCAGCTTAAATCGGGCGGGAGCTAGCGATGAGCAGTTCTTC CASSLNRAGASDEQFF TRBJ2-1 TRBD2 TRBV11-2 16 few
TGCAGCGTTGAAGAGCACGGGAGCGGGGGGACCGGGGAGCTGTTTTTT CSVEEHGSGGTGELFF TRBJ2-2 TRBD2 TRBV29-1 16 -
TGCAGCGATTATGGCAATCAGCCCCAGCATTTT CSDYGNQPQHF TRBJ1-5 - TRBV29-1 11 -
TGTGCCAGCTCACCACCCGGGCAGGGGAGTAGCCGCCTAGCCAAAAACATTCAGTACTTC CASSPPGQGSSRLAKNIQYF TRBJ2-4 - TRBV18 20 few
TGTGCCAGCAGGGGCAGGTTAGACAGTGGCTACACCTTC CASRGRLDSGYTF TRBJ1-2 - TRBV2 13 -
TGTGCCAGCAGTTCCTCGGGACAGGGCTACGAGCAGTACTTC CASSSSGQGYEQYF TRBJ2-7 TRBD1 TRBV28 14 -
TGTGCCAGCAGCTTAGAGGGGGCTCGTGCCTATGGCTACACCTTC CASSLEGARAYGYTF TRBJ1-2 - TRBV11-2 15 -
TGTGCCAGCAGCCGGGGACAGCAAGAGACCCAGTACTTC CASSRGQQETQYF TRBJ2-5 TRBD1 TRBV7-2 13 few
TGTGCCAGCAGTCCAAATGTCGGACTAGCGGGCGACTACGAGCAGTACTTC CASSPNVGLAGDYEQYF TRBJ2-7 TRBD2 TRBV2 17 -
TGTGCCAGCAGCCGACTAGCGGGAATAAACATTCAGTACTTC CASSRLAGINIQYF TRBJ2-4 TRBD2 TRBV2 14 -